This is a list of T cell receptor beta chains from one sample in a study of PD-1 blockade in classical Hodgkin lymphoma. Libraries were prepared by immunoSEQ multiplex PCR; TCRdb keeps only in-frame clonotypes and omits some of them. Here the sample spans about 24,000 clones, less than 90% being singletons. The specimen was CD4+ T cells from blood, collected at baseline. These receptor sequences come from a human donor with classical Hodgkin lymphoma. The CDR3 runs from the conserved cysteine through the conserved F or W. Each record gives: D gene, clone size, J gene, V gene, CDR3 protein, CDR3 DNA. The D gene is left open where the match is weak. Size tells how often a clone was seen (once, few, many) or the class of an expanded clone, and some rows leave it out.

D gene: TRBD1; clone size: .; J gene: TRBJ2-7; V gene: TRBV10-3; CDR3 protein: CAISESRGRSYEQYF; CDR3 DNA: TGTGCCATCAGTGAGTCGAGGGGGCGCTCCTACGAGCAGTACTTC
D gene: TRBD1; clone size: .; J gene: TRBJ1-2; V gene: TRBV2; CDR3 protein: CASSGQGYNGYTF; CDR3 DNA: TGTGCCAGCAGTGGACAGGGGTATAACGGCTACACCTTC
D gene: TRBD1; clone size: .; J gene: TRBJ2-2; V gene: TRBV7-8; CDR3 protein: CASSLVPGGADYTGELFF; CDR3 DNA: TGTGCCAGCAGCTTAGTCCCAGGGGGCGCGGACTACACCGGGGAGCTGTTTTTT
D gene: TRBD1; clone size: .; J gene: TRBJ1-2; V gene: TRBV7-2; CDR3 protein: CASSQDRSYGYTF; CDR3 DNA: TGTGCCAGCAGCCAGGACAGGAGCTATGGCTACACCTTC
D gene: TRBD1; clone size: .; J gene: TRBJ1-1; V gene: TRBV10-3; CDR3 protein: CATRPGTGGDEAFF; CDR3 DNA: TGTGCCACCCGTCCCGGGACAGGGGGGGATGAAGCTTTCTTT
D gene: .; clone size: .; J gene: TRBJ1-1; V gene: TRBV5-5; CDR3 protein: CASSFSGLDTEAFF; CDR3 DNA: TGTGCCAGCAGCTTTTCAGGGTTAGACACTGAAGCTTTCTTT
D gene: .; clone size: .; J gene: TRBJ2-4; V gene: TRBV10-3; CDR3 protein: CAISAGQKNIQYF; CDR3 DNA: TGTGCCATCAGCGCGGGACAGAAAAACATTCAGTACTTC
D gene: .; clone size: .; J gene: TRBJ2-7; V gene: TRBV6-4; CDR3 protein: CASNSSQAVLDNYEQYF; CDR3 DNA: TGTGCCAGCAATTCCAGCCAGGCGGTACTAGATAACTACGAGCAGTACTTC
D gene: TRBD1; clone size: .; J gene: TRBJ1-5; V gene: TRBV7-2; CDR3 protein: CASRRTGAGQPQHF; CDR3 DNA: TGTGCCAGCAGACGGACAGGGGCGGGTCAGCCCCAGCATTTT
D gene: TRBD1; clone size: few; J gene: TRBJ1-2; V gene: TRBV19; CDR3 protein: CASSKGAGNYGYTF; CDR3 DNA: TGTGCCAGTAGTAAGGGGGCCGGAAACTATGGCTACACCTTC
D gene: .; clone size: .; J gene: TRBJ1-1; V gene: TRBV6-5; CDR3 protein: CASRNAEWAEAFF; CDR3 DNA: TGTGCCAGCAGGAACGCCGAGTGGGCTGAAGCTTTCTTT
D gene: .; clone size: once; J gene: TRBJ2-1; V gene: TRBV6-5; CDR3 protein: CASSYDGGLYNEQFF; CDR3 DNA: TGTGCCAGCAGTTACGACGGGGGGCTCTACAATGAGCAGTTCTTC
D gene: .; clone size: once; J gene: TRBJ2-3; V gene: TRBV27; CDR3 protein: CASSKGFDTQYF; CDR3 DNA: TGTGCCAGCAGTAAAGGGTTCGATACGCAGTATTTT
D gene: .; clone size: few; J gene: TRBJ1-2; V gene: TRBV18; CDR3 protein: CASSIQEGYGYTF; CDR3 DNA: TGTGCCAGCTCTATACAGGAAGGGTATGGCTACACCTTC
D gene: .; clone size: .; J gene: TRBJ2-3; V gene: TRBV5-4; CDR3 protein: CAVPGPNTDTQYF; CDR3 DNA: TGTGCCGTCCCGGGACCGAACACAGATACGCAGTATTTT
D gene: .; clone size: .; J gene: TRBJ1-4; V gene: TRBV18; CDR3 protein: CASSPRDLNEKLFF; CDR3 DNA: TGTGCCAGCTCACCCCGGGACCTTAATGAAAAACTGTTTTTT
D gene: TRBD1; clone size: few; J gene: TRBJ2-1; V gene: TRBV11-2; CDR3 protein: CASSLARGTYNEQFF; CDR3 DNA: TGTGCCAGCAGCTTAGCCAGGGGGACCTACAATGAGCAGTTCTTC
D gene: .; clone size: .; J gene: TRBJ2-3; V gene: TRBV7-9; CDR3 protein: CASSSSQGTQYF; CDR3 DNA: TGTGCCAGCAGCTCGTCTCAGGGTACGCAGTATTTT
D gene: .; clone size: .; J gene: TRBJ1-6; V gene: TRBV28; CDR3 protein: CASSFGLGRVSPLHF; CDR3 DNA: TGTGCCAGCAGTTTTGGTTTAGGGAGGGTGTCACCCCTCCACTTT
D gene: TRBD2; clone size: .; J gene: TRBJ2-1; V gene: TRBV5-4; CDR3 protein: CASSPAGGLSYNEQFF; CDR3 DNA: TGTGCCAGCAGCCCAGCGGGGGGGCTCTCCTACAATGAGCAGTTCTTC
D gene: TRBD1; clone size: .; J gene: TRBJ1-1; V gene: TRBV5-1; CDR3 protein: CASSLIGDRNTEAFF; CDR3 DNA: TGCGCCAGCAGCTTAATTGGGGACAGAAACACTGAAGCTTTCTTT
D gene: .; clone size: .; J gene: TRBJ2-1; V gene: TRBV5-5; CDR3 protein: CASSQAPRNDEQFF; CDR3 DNA: TGTGCCAGCAGCCAAGCTCCACGGAACGATGAGCAGTTCTTC
D gene: .; clone size: .; J gene: TRBJ1-1; V gene: TRBV5-1; CDR3 protein: CASSREDRTEAFF; CDR3 DNA: TGCGCCAGCAGCCGGGAGGATCGGACTGAAGCTTTCTTT
D gene: TRBD1; clone size: .; J gene: TRBJ2-7; V gene: TRBV19; CDR3 protein: CASSDGTGSYEQYF; CDR3 DNA: TGTGCCAGTAGTGACGGGACAGGGAGCTACGAGCAGTACTTC
D gene: .; clone size: .; J gene: TRBJ1-1; V gene: TRBV14; CDR3 protein: CASSFGLNTEAFF; CDR3 DNA: TGTGCCAGCAGTTTTGGACTTAACACTGAAGCTTTCTTT
D gene: TRBD1; clone size: .; J gene: TRBJ1-2; V gene: TRBV19; CDR3 protein: CASSMDRGRVYGYTF; CDR3 DNA: TGTGCCAGTAGTATGGACAGGGGGCGCGTCTATGGCTACACCTTC
D gene: .; clone size: .; J gene: TRBJ1-1; V gene: TRBV10-3; CDR3 protein: CAIRGPPAGANTEAFF; CDR3 DNA: TGTGCCATCAGGGGACCACCGGCAGGGGCGAACACTGAAGCTTTCTTT
D gene: TRBD1; clone size: .; J gene: TRBJ2-2; V gene: TRBV7-2; CDR3 protein: CASRDRPNTGELFF; CDR3 DNA: TGTGCCAGCAGGGACAGGCCGAACACCGGGGAGCTGTTTTTT
D gene: .; clone size: .; J gene: TRBJ2-7; V gene: TRBV6-5; CDR3 protein: CASSYSGLNSYEQYF; CDR3 DNA: TGTGCCAGCAGTTACTCGGGACTGAACTCCTACGAGCAGTACTTC
D gene: TRBD2; clone size: .; J gene: TRBJ2-7; V gene: TRBV7-2; CDR3 protein: CASSFSGGAYEQYF; CDR3 DNA: TGTGCCAGCAGCTTTTCGGGGGGGGCATACGAGCAGTACTTC
D gene: .; clone size: .; J gene: TRBJ1-3; V gene: TRBV2; CDR3 protein: CASSAVGTIYF; CDR3 DNA: TGTGCCAGCAGTGCAGTCGGCACCATATATTTT
D gene: TRBD1; clone size: .; J gene: TRBJ1-5; V gene: TRBV6-1; CDR3 protein: CASSTDRAFDQPQHF; CDR3 DNA: TGTGCCAGCAGTACTGACAGGGCGTTTGATCAGCCCCAGCATTTT
D gene: .; clone size: .; J gene: TRBJ2-7; V gene: TRBV30; CDR3 protein: CAWSDMGTAGEQYF; CDR3 DNA: TGTGCCTGGAGTGATATGGGAACGGCTGGCGAGCAGTACTTC
D gene: .; clone size: .; J gene: TRBJ1-1; V gene: TRBV6-6; CDR3 protein: CASTRENTEAFF; CDR3 DNA: TGTGCCAGCACAAGGGAAAACACTGAAGCTTTCTTT
D gene: .; clone size: .; J gene: TRBJ2-3; V gene: TRBV5-1; CDR3 protein: CASSLRQSTDTQYF; CDR3 DNA: TGCGCCAGCAGCTTGAGACAGAGCACAGATACGCAGTATTTT
D gene: TRBD1; clone size: once; J gene: TRBJ1-6; V gene: TRBV2; CDR3 protein: CASIEGTAYNSPLHF; CDR3 DNA: TGTGCCAGCATTGAGGGGACAGCCTATAATTCACCCCTCCACTTT
D gene: TRBD1; clone size: .; J gene: TRBJ2-2; V gene: TRBV6-5; CDR3 protein: CASSRDSTGELFF; CDR3 DNA: TGTGCCAGCAGTCGGGACAGCACCGGGGAGCTGTTTTTT
D gene: TRBD1; clone size: once; J gene: TRBJ1-1; V gene: TRBV5-6; CDR3 protein: CASKWDRGEAFF; CDR3 DNA: TGTGCCAGCAAATGGGACAGGGGGGAAGCTTTCTTT
D gene: .; clone size: .; J gene: TRBJ1-4; V gene: TRBV7-2; CDR3 protein: CASSLNAGGSKLFF; CDR3 DNA: TGTGCCAGCAGCTTAAACGCCGGCGGCAGCAAACTGTTTTTT
D gene: .; clone size: .; J gene: TRBJ1-1; V gene: TRBV5-4; CDR3 protein: CASSTPQGHGAEAFF; CDR3 DNA: TGTGCCAGCAGTACCCCGCAGGGGCATGGCGCTGAAGCTTTCTTT
D gene: TRBD1; clone size: once; J gene: TRBJ2-1; V gene: TRBV5-1; CDR3 protein: CASSLTLGQSSYNEQFF; CDR3 DNA: TGCGCCAGCAGCTTGACCCTGGGACAGAGCTCCTACAATGAGCAGTTCTTC
D gene: .; clone size: .; J gene: TRBJ1-5; V gene: TRBV29-1; CDR3 protein: CSVVVGFSNQPQHF; CDR3 DNA: TGCAGCGTTGTGGTGGGGTTTAGCAATCAGCCCCAGCATTTT
D gene: .; clone size: .; J gene: TRBJ1-2; V gene: TRBV5-1; CDR3 protein: CASSLRVSDSRYTF; CDR3 DNA: TGCGCCAGCAGCTTGAGGGTTTCCGACTCGCGTTACACCTTC
D gene: .; clone size: .; J gene: TRBJ1-2; V gene: TRBV7-9; CDR3 protein: CASSLGSGYTF; CDR3 DNA: TGTGCCAGCAGCTTAGGTAGTGGCTACACCTTC
D gene: .; clone size: .; J gene: TRBJ1-1; V gene: TRBV30; CDR3 protein: CAWSRVLNTEAFF; CDR3 DNA: TGTGCCTGGAGTAGGGTATTGAACACTGAAGCTTTCTTT
D gene: TRBD2; clone size: .; J gene: TRBJ2-3; V gene: TRBV7-9; CDR3 protein: CASRMGAGGTDTQYF; CDR3 DNA: TGTGCCAGCAGAATGGGAGCGGGGGGCACAGATACGCAGTATTTT
D gene: .; clone size: .; J gene: TRBJ1-2; V gene: TRBV9; CDR3 protein: CASSVDPSEGTGYTF; CDR3 DNA: TGTGCCAGCAGCGTAGACCCGTCTGAGGGTACTGGCTACACCTTC
D gene: .; clone size: .; J gene: TRBJ2-1; V gene: TRBV6-5; CDR3 protein: CASSSGSYNEQFF; CDR3 DNA: TGTGCCAGCAGTTCCGGGAGTTACAATGAGCAGTTCTTC
D gene: .; clone size: .; J gene: TRBJ2-1; V gene: TRBV5-5; CDR3 protein: CASSSPFRGNEQFF; CDR3 DNA: TGTGCCAGCAGCTCGCCCTTCCGGGGGAATGAGCAGTTCTTC
D gene: TRBD2; clone size: once; J gene: TRBJ2-3; V gene: TRBV9; CDR3 protein: CASSVGGGDTQYF; CDR3 DNA: TGTGCCAGCAGCGTGGGCGGGGGAGATACGCAGTATTTT